This is a list of T cell receptor beta chains from one sample in a study of T cell responses to AZD1222 COVID-19 vaccine. This table comes from immunoSEQ multiplex PCR, and its TCRdb copy is limited to in-frame clones, with some not included. The sample consists of roughly 110,000 clones, around 91% of them appearing once. The source was peripheral blood, collected on day 0 of AZD1222 vaccination. These receptors were collected from an adult in good health. CDR3s include the opening cysteine and the closing phenylalanine or tryptophan. The D gene is left open where the match is weak. Rows may omit the clone size; those that give it use once, few, many or a size class.

j_call | d_call | clone_size | v_call | cdr3_nt | cdr3_aa
TRBJ2-7 | . | once | TRBV4-1 | TGCGCCAGCAGCCTAAGCGACGAAACCCAGGTGCCTAAGCGGTACTTC | CASSLSDETQVPKRYF
TRBJ2-3 | . | . | TRBV15 | TGTGCCACCAGCAGGCAGGGTGGTACGCAGTATTTT | CATSRQGGTQYF
TRBJ2-7 | TRBD1 | . | TRBV13 | TGTGCCAGCAGCCCACGAAGACAGGGTTTGGAGTACTTC | CASSPRRQGLEYF
TRBJ1-4 | TRBD1 | . | TRBV7-9 | TGTGCCAGCAGCTTACGAATGGGGACAGATGAAAAACTGTTTTTT | CASSLRMGTDEKLFF
TRBJ2-3 | TRBD2 | . | TRBV7-8 | TGTGCCAGCAGCTTAGACCTAGGACTAGCGGGGGATACGCAGTATTTT | CASSLDLGLAGDTQYF
TRBJ2-1 | . | . | TRBV4-1 | TGCGCCAGCAGCCAATTGCCGGACCAATACAATGAGCAGTTCTTC | CASSQLPDQYNEQFF
TRBJ1-4 | . | . | TRBV29-1 | TGCAGCGTCTACCTGCCGGGGCTCGGTGAAAAACTGTTTTTT | CSVYLPGLGEKLFF
TRBJ2-3 | . | . | TRBV7-2 | TGTGCCAGCAGCTTATCCCGGGGTGTGGATACGCAGTATTTT | CASSLSRGVDTQYF
TRBJ2-7 | . | . | TRBV11-3 | TGTGCCAGCAGCTCACGACAGGGGAGGGCGACCGAGCAGTACTTC | CASSSRQGRATEQYF
TRBJ1-1 | . | once | TRBV7-9 | TGTGCCAGCAGCCCGCCGGGGGAGGGGAGAGGCACTGAAGCTTTCTTT | CASSPPGEGRGTEAFF
TRBJ2-3 | TRBD2 | . | TRBV7-9 | TGTGCCAGCAGCGCTACTAGCGGGGCCAAGGCGGATTTT | CASSATSGAKADF
TRBJ1-6 | . | . | TRBV6-2/TRBV6-3 | TGTGCCAGCAGTTGGGGGACGGTCCTTCGTAGATCACCCCTCCACTTT | CASSWGTVLRRSPLHF
TRBJ1-2 | . | . | TRBV27 | TGTGCCAGCAGTTTATCCCCCTCAGTTATCTATGGCTACACCTTC | CASSLSPSVIYGYTF
TRBJ2-7 | TRBD2 | . | TRBV11-3 | TGTGCCAGCAGCTTAGAAGCGGGGGACTCCTACGAGCAGTACTTC | CASSLEAGDSYEQYF
TRBJ2-5 | TRBD1 | . | TRBV4-3 | TGCGCCAGCAGCCAAGATGGGGGACAGGGGACGGAGACCCAGTACTTC | CASSQDGGQGTETQYF
TRBJ1-5 | . | . | TRBV5-6 | TGTGCCAGCAGCTGGGGGAGGGGGGCGGATCAGCCCCAGCATTTT | CASSWGRGADQPQHF
TRBJ1-3 | . | . | TRBV7-9 | TGTGCCAGCAGCTTAAACGAATGGGGGGGCGTCGGAAACACCATATATTTT | CASSLNEWGGVGNTIYF
TRBJ2-5 | . | . | TRBV7-2 | TGTGCCAGCACCCTAAGGATACAAGAGACCCAGTACTTC | CASTLRIQETQYF
TRBJ1-3 | . | . | TRBV30 | TGTGCCTGGAGCCTCATCGCTGGAAACACCATATATTTT | CAWSLIAGNTIYF
TRBJ1-5 | . | once | TRBV30 | TGTGCCTGGAGCCGGGATGCGCCTAATCAGCCCCAGCATTTT | CAWSRDAPNQPQHF
TRBJ2-3 | . | . | TRBV18 | TGTGCCAGCTCACCCGGGACGTCGGGAGATACGCAGTATTTT | CASSPGTSGDTQYF
TRBJ1-4 | . | . | TRBV7-9 | TGTGCCAGCAGTCTGGACATCCAGGAAAAACTGTTTTTT | CASSLDIQEKLFF
TRBJ2-2 | . | . | TRBV12-3/TRBV12-4 | TGTGCCAGCAGTCCTGACAGGGGGGAGCTGTTTTTT | CASSPDRGELFF
TRBJ2-3 | . | once | TRBV3-1/TRBV3-2 | TGTGCCAGCAGCCAAGTCGAGGATACGCAGTATTTT | CASSQVEDTQYF
TRBJ2-7 | TRBD1 | . | TRBV5-1 | TGCGCCAGCAGCTGGGACAGGGCCGAGCAGTACTTC | CASSWDRAEQYF
TRBJ2-5 | . | . | TRBV27 | TGTGCCAGCAGACTGATGGGGAGGGAGACCCAGTACTTC | CASRLMGRETQYF
TRBJ2-1 | . | . | TRBV12-3/TRBV12-4 | TGTGCCAGCAGTTTAGGCCAGGCTGGTGAGCAGTTCTTC | CASSLGQAGEQFF
TRBJ2-5 | TRBD2 | . | TRBV10-3 | TGTGCCATCAGTGGGGCGGGGGGGCATGAGACCCAGTACTTC | CAISGAGGHETQYF
TRBJ1-2 | . | . | TRBV19 | TGTGCCAGTAGTATAGCCCCAGCGGGGGGCATCTCTTGGGGCTACACCTTC | CASSIAPAGGISWGYTF